The source of this TCR beta chain is a study of molecular identifiers for immune sequencing clone quantification. TCRdb reprocessed the PCR reads with MiXCR, giving one entry per CDR3 protein. The profile shows approximately 500,000 distinct CDR3 sequences, 20% to 25% of them singletons. The table lists this clonotype with a few counts. The sample comprised naive CD8+ T cells from blood, with Jurkat cell RNA spiked in. Subset defined: FACS-sorted CD8+CD4-CCR7+CD45RA+ naive T cells. This sequence originates from a human donor in good health. Some libraries in this study had Jurkat cell RNA spiked in.

The CDR3, as DNA: TGCAGTGCTAGGAACATCGACGGTAATCAGCCCCAGCATTTT. It translates to CSARNIDGNQPQHF. The chain is built from TRBV20-1 and TRBJ1-5; D is undetermined. CDR3 length: 14 amino acids. Germline V gives CDR1 DFQATT, CDR2 SNEGSKA (reference sequence). V lost 3 bases and J lost 4, with 13 bases in between.